This T cell receptor (beta chain) was sequenced for a study of metastatic and nonmetastatic thyroid tumors. TCRdb reanalyzed the PCR reads with MiXCR. The sample lists fewer than 40,000 clones, about 19% occurring once. This clone was seen repeatedly, ten times or more. There are 14 residues in the CDR3. Germline V gene lookup returns CDR1 LNHDA and CDR2 SQIVND (reference sequence). Unmatched junction bases numbered 4, after V lost 3 bases and J lost 3 bases. Every patient was untreated before thyroid surgery. Sequencing was done on a sample of tumor tissue. The TCR originated in a female donor with papillary thyroid cancer or a benign thyroid nodule (not recorded which). Some clones in this sample may be carry-over from other donors' samples. This chain links TRBV19 with TRBJ1-2; TRBD1 matches at 7 bases. CDR3 sequence reads: CASSMGQTDYGYTF. CDR3 DNA: TGTGCCAGTAGTATGGGACAGACGGACTATGGCTACACCTTC.